This T cell receptor (beta chain) was sequenced during a study of shared clonotypes between healthy human individuals. As defined, naive CD8 cells were CD45RO-negative and positively selected for CCR7, with terminally differentiated effector memory CD45RA+ cells excluded. Among the donors, all were Caucasian adults who lived in Nashville, Tennessee. Repertoires were generated with immunoSEQ multiplex PCR, while TCRdb's copy carries only in-frame clones and drops some. This table has around 1,900,000 clones, just over 90% appearing once. With respect to this clone: Its specificity is unknown.

General study findings and limits: Larger richness was generally estimated for naive than memory subsets. Four donors shared approximately 5% of their naive CD4 clonotypes. Genetic and exposure-history diversity was limited by the small donor number.

Sequencing used naive CD8+ T cells from PBMCs. This TCR was recovered from a man in his late teens or twenties in good health. Some clones in this sample may be carry-over from other donors' samples.

The CDR3 reads CASSFVQGAIQAFF. The DNA of the CDR3 is TGTGCCAGCAGCTTTGTCCAGGGGGCTATTCAAGCTTTCTTT. This chain links TRBV7-8 with TRBJ1-1; TRBD1 aligns across 8 bases. Germline CDR1 reads SGHVS; CDR2 reads FQNEAQ. V lost 3 bases and J lost 9; bases outside the gene matches: 9. CDR3 length: 14 amino acids.